This T cell receptor (beta chain) was observed in a study of T cells in Graves' hyperthyroidism and ophthalmopathy. Study-wide points: Most expanded thyroid clonotypes above 0.001 also appeared in blood.

TCR beta CDR3 regions were amplified from RNA transcripts. First-round RT-PCR targeting the TCR CDR3 was performed with the HTBI primer set. MiXCR, run by TCRdb on the multiplex PCR reads, gives a single entry per CDR3 protein. Of some 500,000 distinct CDR3 sequences listed, about 15% were seen once; the top ten hold under 20%. V was clipped by 0 bases and J by 5 bases; unmatched bases: 6. The CDR3 covers 16 residues. This clonotype was observed a few times. The antigen is unknown. Specimen: blood. The TCR originated in a woman younger than 35 with Graves' hyperthyroidism. The chain employs TRBV12-3 or TRBV12-4 and TRBJ1-2; TRBD1 aligns across 10 bases. The CDR3 coding sequence is TGTGCCAGCAGTTTAGCCCGACAGGGGGCAGGTTATGGCTACACCTTC. Its translation: CASSLARQGAGYGYTF.